Sequencing of this TCR beta chain was carried out in a study of shared clonotypes between healthy human individuals. Points from the study as a whole: Clonotype sharing levels among donors were expected to vary with sequencing depth. Naive CD4 clonotype sharing across a few donors was 4% to 5%.

Turning to this clone: What it binds is not known. This CDR3 is also generated by other DNA sequences in the sample.

Germline CDR1 GTSNPN, CDR2 SVGIG (reference sequence). V was trimmed by 0 bases and J by 8 bases, leaving 7 bases between them. CDR3 size: 11 residues. Method: immunoSEQ multiplex PCR; TCRdb's copy keeps in-frame clones and lacks some. The sample lists 2 million to 2.5 million clones; approximately 94% were seen once. The naive CD8 subset, CD45RO-negative cells positively selected for CCR7, excluded terminally differentiated effector memory CD45RA+ cells. Healthy adults negative for HIV, lacking recent acute infections or vaccinations, served as donors. The donor cohort consisted entirely of Caucasian adults residing in Nashville, Tennessee.

J is TRBJ1-2 and V is TRBV30; D gene uncertain. Source material: naive CD8+ T cells sorted from blood. This TCR was sampled from a man aged 18 to 35 in good health. The CDR3 loop is CAWSVLGGYTF. CDR3 DNA: TGTGCCTGGAGTGTACTCGGCGGCTACACCTTC.